Listed below are T cell receptor beta chains from one sample, sequenced in a study of T cell changes during pregnancy in multiple sclerosis. Clones were sequenced by immunoSEQ multiplex PCR, and TCRdb holds only the in-frame ones, with some missing. This table has roughly 93,000 clones, 91% appearing once. This sample comprised peripheral blood, obtained before pregnancy. The receptors come from a female donor with multiple sclerosis, enrolled in a pregnancy study. The CDR3 runs from the conserved cysteine through the conserved F or W. D genes are given only for firm matches. Size is omitted from some rows. Given values are once, few, many or a class for expanded clones.

j_gene	d_gene	v_gene	abundance	CDR3aa	CDR3nt
TRBJ2-1	TRBD1	TRBV5-1	.	CASSLGDRVYNEQFF	TGCGCCAGCAGCTTAGGGGACAGGGTTTACAATGAGCAGTTCTTC
TRBJ1-5	.	TRBV7-9	.	CASSPDRDNQPQHF	TGTGCCAGCAGCCCGGACAGAGACAATCAGCCCCAGCATTTT
TRBJ1-2	.	TRBV7-3	.	CASSQRPGSGYTF	TGTGCCAGCAGCCAAAGGCCAGGGTCTGGCTACACCTTC
TRBJ1-3	.	TRBV27	.	CASSLSYSLSGNTIYF	TGTGCCAGCAGTTTATCATACAGCCTCTCTGGAAACACCATATATTTT
TRBJ2-7	.	TRBV4-2	once	CASSQEPHRSGEQYF	TGTGCCAGCAGCCAAGAACCCCATCGGTCGGGCGAGCAGTACTTC
TRBJ1-4	.	TRBV7-2	.	CASSLEEFGFGEEKLFF	TGTGCCAGCAGCTTAGAGGAATTTGGGTTCGGGGAAGAAAAACTGTTTTTT
TRBJ2-7	TRBD2	TRBV7-2	.	CASTVAGGRYEQYF	TGTGCCAGCACCGTAGCGGGGGGGCGGTACGAGCAGTACTTC
TRBJ2-3	TRBD1	TRBV19	few	CARPQGAGTDTQYF	TGTGCCAGACCACAGGGGGCAGGTACAGATACGCAGTATTTT
TRBJ2-7	TRBD1	TRBV29-1	.	CSVGEARGTGSPRKEQYF	TGCAGCGTGGGAGAGGCAAGGGGGACAGGGAGCCCCCGAAAGGAGCAGTACTTC
TRBJ1-1	TRBD1	TRBV6-1	.	CASSVTGGNTEAFF	TGTGCCAGCAGTGTGACAGGGGGGAACACTGAAGCTTTCTTT
TRBJ2-3	.	TRBV4-3	.	CASSQDGAAMSDTQYF	TGCGCCAGCAGCCAAGATGGGGCAGCTATGTCAGATACGCAGTATTTT
TRBJ1-4	TRBD1	TRBV5-8	.	CASSPGTGVLDEKLFF	TGTGCCAGCAGCCCCGGGACAGGGGTTCTAGATGAAAAACTGTTTTTT
TRBJ2-4	.	TRBV14	.	CASSPRGVNENIQYF	TGTGCCAGCAGCCCCAGGGGGGTAAATGAAAACATTCAGTACTTC
TRBJ2-1	.	TRBV30	.	CAWMPDFHSYNEQFF	TGTGCCTGGATGCCAGACTTCCACTCCTACAATGAGCAGTTCTTC
TRBJ2-2	.	TRBV6-5	.	CASSYSSRANTGELFF	TGTGCCAGCAGTTACTCATCCAGGGCGAACACCGGGGAGCTGTTTTTT
TRBJ1-2	.	TRBV30	.	CAWSVSWAGGYTF	TGTGCCTGGAGTGTGAGCTGGGCTGGTGGCTACACCTTC
TRBJ2-3	.	TRBV9	.	CASSGAFPAGDTQYF	TGTGCCAGCAGCGGGGCATTTCCAGCGGGAGATACGCAGTATTTT
TRBJ1-4	TRBD1	TRBV5-4	.	CASSFQGGELFF	TGTGCCAGCAGCTTCCAGGGGGGAGAACTGTTTTTT
TRBJ1-1	TRBD1	TRBV27	.	CASSPLTGFTEAFF	TGTGCCAGCAGTCCCTTGACAGGGTTCACTGAAGCTTTCTTT
TRBJ2-3	TRBD2	TRBV15	.	CATSSPSGSNTDTQYF	TGTGCCACCAGCAGCCCTAGCGGAAGTAACACAGATACGCAGTATTTT
TRBJ2-1	TRBD1	TRBV5-4	.	CASSLGQGFYNEQFF	TGTGCCAGCAGCTTGGGACAGGGTTTCTACAATGAGCAGTTCTTC
TRBJ2-1	TRBD2	TRBV25-1	.	CASSEYSPAGVANEQFF	TGTGCCAGCAGTGAATATAGCCCAGCGGGAGTAGCTAATGAGCAGTTCTTC